Included here is one T cell receptor (beta chain) sequence, with context. This specimen belongs to a study of beta chain features in type 1 diabetes. What was sequenced were expressed TCRB transcripts, since all of the isolated RNA had been reverse transcribed. TCRdb's copy holds only in-frame clones and misses some; the assay was immunoSEQ multiplex PCR. The sample includes 350,000 to 450,000 clones, around 16% seen only once; the top ten take about 0.02%. The germline V and J ends were trimmed by 6 bases and 4 bases, with 4 bases remaining between them. Germline CDR1 reads SNHLY; CDR2 reads FYNNEI. The CDR3 contains 11 residues.

This TCR was recovered from a woman aged 18-29 years in good health. The sample comprised naive CD4+ T cells from blood. The V and J genes are TRBV2 and TRBJ1-5; unclear D gene. The DNA for the CDR3 is TGTGCCAGCAGGTATAATCAGCCCCAGCATTTT. Amino acid sequence: CASRYNQPQHF.